The source of this T cell receptor (beta chain) is a study of T cells in Graves' hyperthyroidism and ophthalmopathy. Many counts were recorded for this clonotype. RNA transcripts served as the template for amplifying TCR beta CDR3 regions. The HTBI primer set drove a first-round RT-PCR of the TCR CDR3. TCRdb redid the calling of the multiplex PCR reads with MiXCR, one entry per CDR3 protein. Of 450,000 to 550,000 distinct CDR3 sequences listed, around 22% are singletons. The sequence came from a woman in her 30s with Graves' ophthalmopathy. Sequencing was carried out using blood.

The CDR3 loop is CASSLAGRGNTIYF. The CDR3 DNA follows: TGTGCCAGCAGTTTAGCAGGGAGGGGAAACACCATATATTTT. The chain recombines TRBV12-3 or TRBV12-4 with TRBJ1-3; no clear D. V lost 0 bases, J lost 4 bases, and 7 bases lay in between. The CDR3 loop spans 14 amino acids.